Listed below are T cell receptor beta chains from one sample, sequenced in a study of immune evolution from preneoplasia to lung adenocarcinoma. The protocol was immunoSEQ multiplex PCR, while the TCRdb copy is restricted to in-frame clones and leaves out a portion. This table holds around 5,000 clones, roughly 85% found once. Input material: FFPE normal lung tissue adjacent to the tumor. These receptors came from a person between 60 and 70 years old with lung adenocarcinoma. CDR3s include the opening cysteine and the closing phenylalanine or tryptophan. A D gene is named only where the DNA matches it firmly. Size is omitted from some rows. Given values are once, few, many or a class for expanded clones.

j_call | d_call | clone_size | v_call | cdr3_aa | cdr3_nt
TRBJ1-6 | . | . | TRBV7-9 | CASSASESPLHF | TGTGCCAGCAGCGCTTCGGAGTCACCCCTCCACTTT
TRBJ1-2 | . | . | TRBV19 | CASSITQKTYGYTF | TGTGCCAGTAGTATAACCCAGAAGACCTATGGCTACACCTTC
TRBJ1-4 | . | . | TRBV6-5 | CASWGGSNEKLFF | TGTGCCAGCTGGGGGGGTTCTAATGAAAAACTGTTTTTT
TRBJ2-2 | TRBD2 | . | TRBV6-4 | CASRRTSGSAGELFF | TGTGCCAGCAGACGAACTAGCGGGAGCGCCGGGGAGCTGTTTTTT
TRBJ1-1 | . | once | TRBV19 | CASWAGLMNTEAFF | TGTGCCAGTTGGGCAGGACTTATGAACACTGAAGCTTTCTTT
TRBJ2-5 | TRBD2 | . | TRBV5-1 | CASRDSSGVKRETQYF | TGCGCCAGCAGAGACTCTAGCGGTGTAAAACGAGAGACCCAGTACTTC
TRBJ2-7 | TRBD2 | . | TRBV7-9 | CASSFLGSGGSYEQYF | TGTGCCAGCAGCTTCTTAGGTAGCGGGGGGTCCTACGAGCAGTACTTC
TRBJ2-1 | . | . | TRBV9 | CASSVRSSYNEQFF | TGTGCCAGCAGCGTAAGAAGCTCCTACAATGAGCAGTTCTTC
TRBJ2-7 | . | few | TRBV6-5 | CASSYADSTYEQYF | TGTGCCAGCAGTTACGCGGACAGCACCTACGAGCAGTACTTC
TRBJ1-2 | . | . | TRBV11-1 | CASSLGGTLYGYTF | TGTGCCAGCAGCTTAGGAGGGACGCTCTATGGCTACACCTTC
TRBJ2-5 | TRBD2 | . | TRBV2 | CASTGTNQETQYF | TGTGCCAGCACCGGGACTAACCAAGAGACCCAGTACTTC
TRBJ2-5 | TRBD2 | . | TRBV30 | CAWSVGLAGSQETQYF | TGTGCCTGGAGTGTCGGCCTAGCGGGATCCCAAGAGACCCAGTACTTC
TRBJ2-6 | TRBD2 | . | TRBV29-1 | CSVEVGGVSGANVLTF | TGCAGCGTTGAAGTTGGGGGGGTCTCTGGGGCCAACGTCCTGACTTTC
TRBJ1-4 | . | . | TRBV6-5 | CASSYGGGVEEKLFF | TGTGCCAGCAGTTACGGGGGGGGAGTTGAGGAAAAACTGTTTTTT
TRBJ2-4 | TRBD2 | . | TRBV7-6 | CASSLVGGGDIQYF | TGTGCCAGCAGCTTAGTTGGCGGGGGAGACATTCAGTACTTC
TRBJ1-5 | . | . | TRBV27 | CASSGEGGQPQHF | TGTGCCAGCTCAGGAGAGGGGGGTCAGCCCCAGCATTTT
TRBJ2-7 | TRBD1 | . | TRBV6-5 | CASSLGDRGSYEQYF | TGTGCCAGCAGTCTAGGGGACAGGGGTTCCTACGAGCAGTACTTC
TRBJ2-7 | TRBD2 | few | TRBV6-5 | CASSTGLAGSYEQYF | TGTGCCAGCAGTACGGGACTAGCGGGAAGCTACGAGCAGTACTTC
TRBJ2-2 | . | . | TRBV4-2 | CASSRGSLEQTGELFF | TGTGCCAGCAGCCGGGGGTCCCTTGAACAAACCGGGGAGCTGTTTTTT
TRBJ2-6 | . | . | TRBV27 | CASMDTWGISGANVLTF | TGTGCCAGCATGGACACGTGGGGGATCTCTGGGGCCAACGTCCTGACTTTC
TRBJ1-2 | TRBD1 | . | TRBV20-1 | CSARDRGYTF | TGCAGTGCTAGGGACAGGGGCTACACCTTC
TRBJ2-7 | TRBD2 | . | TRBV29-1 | CSVAVAGVYEQYF | TGCAGCGTCGCCGTAGCGGGAGTCTACGAGCAGTACTTC
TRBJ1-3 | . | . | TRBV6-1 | CASSDRARAASGNTIYF | TGTGCCAGCAGTGATCGCGCTCGGGCCGCCTCTGGAAACACCATATATTTT
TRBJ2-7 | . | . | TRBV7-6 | CASSLAGAPLEQYF | TGTGCCAGCAGCTTAGCGGGGGCCCCTTTGGAGCAGTACTTC
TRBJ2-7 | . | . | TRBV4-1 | CASSQDDRSSSYEQYF | TGCGCCAGCAGCCAAGATGATCGGTCAAGCTCCTACGAGCAGTACTTC
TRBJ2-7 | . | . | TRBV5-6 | CASSMAGWAYEQYF | TGTGCCAGCAGCATGGCCGGTTGGGCTTACGAGCAGTACTTC
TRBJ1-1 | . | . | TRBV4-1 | CASSQRGGDGEAFF | TGCGCCAGCAGCCAAAGGGGGGGGGACGGAGAAGCTTTCTTT
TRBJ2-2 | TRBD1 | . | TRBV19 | CASNSYRGENTGELFF | TGTGCCAGTAATTCTTACAGGGGCGAGAACACCGGGGAGCTGTTTTTT
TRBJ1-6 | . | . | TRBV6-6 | CAGRRDNSPLHF | TGTGCCGGCCGACGGGACAATTCACCCCTCCACTTT
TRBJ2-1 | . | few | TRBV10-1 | CASSESRGRGEQFF | TGCGCCAGCAGTGAGTCTCGGGGGCGCGGTGAGCAGTTCTTC
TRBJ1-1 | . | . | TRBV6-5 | CASSDISVEAFF | TGTGCCAGCAGTGACATTTCGGTTGAAGCTTTCTTT
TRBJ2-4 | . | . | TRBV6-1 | CASSVVGRNIQYF | TGTGCCAGCAGTGTAGTAGGAAGAAACATTCAGTACTTC
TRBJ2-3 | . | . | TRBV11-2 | CASSTPSESDTQYF | TGTGCCAGCAGTACCCCCTCGGAATCAGATACGCAGTATTTT
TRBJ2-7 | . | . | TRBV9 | CASSPGIREVYEQYF | TGTGCCAGCAGCCCAGGGATCAGGGAGGTCTACGAGCAGTACTTC
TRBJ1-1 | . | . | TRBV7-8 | CASSLVYGNTEAFF | TGTGCCAGCAGCTTAGTTTACGGGAACACTGAAGCTTTCTTT
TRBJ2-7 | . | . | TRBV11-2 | CASSPRTYEQYF | TGTGCCAGCAGCCCCCGAACCTACGAGCAGTACTTC
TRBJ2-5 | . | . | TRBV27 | CASSPAGRTETQYF | TGTGCCAGCAGTCCCGCGGGCCGTACGGAGACCCAGTACTTC
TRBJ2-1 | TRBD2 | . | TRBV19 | CASSSLAGYNEQFF | TGTGCCAGTAGTAGTCTAGCGGGGTACAATGAGCAGTTCTTC
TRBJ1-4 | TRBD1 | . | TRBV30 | CAWSVQGAGEKLFF | TGTGCCTGGAGTGTACAGGGGGCTGGAGAAAAACTGTTTTTT
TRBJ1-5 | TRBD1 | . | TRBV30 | CAWSSDRDQPQHF | TGTGCCTGGAGCTCGGACAGGGATCAGCCCCAGCATTTT
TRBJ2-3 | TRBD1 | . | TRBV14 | CASRRTGTGGLSTDTQYF | TGTGCCAGCAGACGAACCGGGACAGGGGGCCTTAGCACAGATACGCAGTATTTT
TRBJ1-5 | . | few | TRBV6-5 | CASSRLSNQPQHF | TGTGCCAGCAGTCGACTTAGCAATCAGCCCCAGCATTTT